The 28 T cell receptor beta chains listed next were all sequenced from one sample in a study of T-cell memory formation after mild COVID-19. MiXCR was run by TCRdb on the 5' RACE reads, yielding one entry per CDR3 protein. The sample contains some 210,000 distinct CDR3 sequences, 10% to 13% of which appear only once. Specimen: PBMCs or a T cell subset sorted from them (not recorded which). The source is a man aged 18 to 29 who had mild COVID-19 (a few samples of this study predate the infection). Cell type and time point are not known.

This clonotype was observed a few times. The CDR3: CASSLTILQRGGTDTQYF. The DNA for the CDR3 is TGTGCCAGCAGCTTAACTATACTCCAGCGGGGGGGCACAGATACGCAGTATTTT. The genes are TRBV7-3 and TRBJ2-3; 9 bases fit TRBD2. This CDR3 has 18 residues. CDR1 and CDR2 from the germline V gene are SGHTA and FQGTGA. With 0 bases clipped from V and 1 base from J, the junction kept 8 bases outside the gene matches.

This clonotype showed up just a few times. The chain joins TRBV20-1 to TRBJ2-5; D is unclear. Trimming cost V 5 bases and J 2 bases, with 15 bases left between them. The germline gives CDR1 DFQATT, CDR2 SNEGSKA (reference sequence). The CDR3 is made up of 14 amino acids. This CDR3 reads CSAPLRQTQETQYF. CDR3 nucleotides: TGCAGTGCTCCCCTTCGACAAACTCAAGAGACCCAGTACTTC.

The V call is TRBV3-1, the J call TRBJ1-2; no definite D call. The CDR3 sequence is 12 residues long. With 4 bases removed from V and 5 bases from J, the gap between germline ends came to 8 bases. Germline V gene data show CDR1 as LGHDT and CDR2 as YNNKEL (reference sequence). CDR3 nucleotide sequence: TGTGCCAGCAGCCCCGCCCAGTATGGCTACACCTTC. Protein sequence: CASSPAQYGYTF.

This clonotype was seen at least ten times. The V gene is TRBV20-1, the J gene TRBJ2-7, with no clear D. The CDR3 sequence is 13 residues long. V was clipped by 3 bases and J by 3 bases, with 12 bases between them. CDR1 and CDR2 (germline): DFQATT, SNEGSKA (reference sequence). The chain's CDR3 is CSASTPADYEQYV. The CDR3 coding sequence is TGCAGTGCTAGTACTCCAGCCGACTACGAGCAGTACGTC.

In its sample, this clonotype was seen a few times. The CDR3 region has the DNA TGTGCCAGCAGCATGGCAGTCTATGGCTACACCTTC. It codes for CASSMAVYGYTF. J is TRBJ1-2 and V is TRBV2; D is uncertain. This CDR3 is 12 amino acids long. CDR1 is SNHLY and CDR2 is FYNNEI in the germline V gene. V was cut by 6 bases and J by 4 bases, with 9 bases left in between. The full variable domain, in which reference TRBV2 and TRBJ1-2 provide the parts outside the CDR3, is EPEVTQTPSHQVTQMGQEVILRCVPISNHLYFYWYRQILGQKVEFLVSFYNNEISEKSEIFDDQFSVERPDGSNFTLKIRSTKLEDSAMYFCASSMAVYGYTFGSGTRLTVV.

A few counts support this clonotype. The chain joins TRBV18 to TRBJ2-3; D remains ambiguous. Germline CDR1 and CDR2: KGHSH and LQKENI. The CDR3 length is 14 residues. Trimming took 0 bases from V and 1 from J, leaving 5 bases between them. This chain's CDR3 is CASSPPTRTDTQYF. The CDR3 nucleotides are TGTGCCAGCTCACCACCTACCCGCACAGATACGCAGTATTTT.

This sequence joins TRBV5-1 and TRBJ2-7; D may be TRBD1 or TRBD2 (6 bases each). The CDR3 has 15 residues. CDR1 is SGHRS, CDR2 YFSETQ, per germline. Trimming left V 0 bases short and J 3 bases short, with 13 bases between. The DNA for the CDR3 is TGCGCCAGCAGCTTGGCCGGGGGCATAAGCTACGAGCAGTACTTC. Protein sequence: CASSLAGGISYEQYF. The full variable domain, in which reference TRBV5-1 and TRBJ2-7 provide the parts outside the CDR3, is KAGVTQTPRYLIKTRGQQVTLSCSPISGHRSVSWYQQTPGQGLQFLFEYFSETQRNKGNFPGRFSGRQFSNSRSEMNVSTLELGDSALYLCASSLAGGISYEQYFGPGTRLTVT.

This clonotype was seen only a few times. The CDR3 protein is CASSGVTSGGYNEQFF. The CDR3 DNA sequence: TGTGCCAGCAGTGGTGTCACTAGCGGGGGTTACAATGAGCAGTTCTTC. V and J are TRBV2 and TRBJ2-1, with 11 bases identical to TRBD2. The CDR3 loop spans 16 amino acids. The germline gives CDR1 SNHLY, CDR2 FYNNEI. J gave up 4 bases and V 4 bases, and 6 bases lay outside the gene matches. Based on the CDR3 plus reference TRBV2 and TRBJ2-1, the full variable domain is EPEVTQTPSHQVTQMGQEVILRCVPISNHLYFYWYRQILGQKVEFLVSFYNNEISEKSEIFDDQFSVERPDGSNFTLKIRSTKLEDSAMYFCASSGVTSGGYNEQFFGPGTRLTVL.

This clonotype has more than one count but fewer than ten. The chain is built from TRBV11-2 and TRBJ1-4; D remains unclear. CDR1 SGHAT and CDR2 FQNNGV come from the germline V gene. The V end lost 7 bases, the J end lost 2 bases, and 11 bases lay between the germline ends. The CDR3 extends over 14 amino acids. CDR3 in DNA: TGTGCCAGCACCACCCGGGCGACTAATGAAAAACTGTTTTTT. Its translation: CASTTRATNEKLFF.

This clonotype was picked up a small number of times. The chain couples TRBV20-1 to TRBJ2-5; no clear D. The length of the CDR3 is 14 residues. V lost 0 bases and J lost 5, with 13 bases in between. The germline gives CDR1 DFQATT, CDR2 SNEGSKA (reference sequence). The CDR3 spells CSARDSGLMETQYF. In nucleotides, the CDR3 is TGCAGTGCTAGAGACAGTGGTCTTATGGAGACCCAGTACTTC.

This clonotype was detected a few times. The CDR3 nucleotides are TGCGCCAGCAGCGTCTCCCCGGACAGGGGAGGCTACACCTTC. Translating gives CASSVSPDRGGYTF. J is TRBJ1-2 and V is TRBV5-1; TRBD1 matches 9 bases. V shed 4 bases, J shed 8 bases, and the junction held 9 bases outside the gene matches. The CDR3 totals 14 residues. Looked up from germline, CDR1 is SGHRS and CDR2 is YFSETQ.

The chain couples TRBV12-3 or TRBV12-4 to TRBJ1-1, with D perhaps TRBD1 (5 bases). The CDR3 extends over 14 amino acids. Trimming removed 1 base from V and 3 bases from J, with 9 bases in between. This CDR3 reads CASSLEAGYTEAFF. The CDR3 DNA reads TGTGCCAGCAGTTTAGAGGCAGGGTACACTGAAGCTTTCTTT.

This clonotype was picked up a small number of times. The rearrangement uses TRBV6-4 and TRBJ1-1; 7 bases agree with TRBD1. Per the germline V gene, CDR1 is MRHNA and CDR2 is SNTAGT. CDR3 length: 15 amino acids. J was trimmed by 1 base and V by 6 bases; bases with no gene match: 8. CDR3 sequence reads: CASRARGVPNTEAFF. CDR3 DNA: TGTGCCAGCAGAGCCAGGGGGGTTCCGAACACTGAAGCTTTCTTT.

Points on this clonotype: The junction shows a germline mismatch at one end, possibly a read error. The chain uses TRBV4-1 and TRBJ2-2; TRBD1 might be the D (9 bases). The CDR3 covers 16 residues. In germline, CDR1 is MGHRA, CDR2 YSYEKL. The CDR3 DNA is TGCGCCAGCAGCCATCTTAGCGGGGACAGGGCCGGGGAGCTGATTTTT. Residues: CASSHLSGDRAGELIF.

The CDR3 DNA reads TGTGCCAGCAGCTTTGGGGCAGATAATTCACCCCTCCACTTT. As protein: CASSFGADNSPLHF. This chain links TRBV7-9 with TRBJ1-6; D might be TRBD1 (5 bases). Trimming removed 3 bases at V and 5 bases at J, with 8 bases between. Germline CDR1 and CDR2: SEHNR and FQNEAQ (reference sequence). The CDR3 runs 14 residues.

This sequence joins TRBV28 and TRBJ2-6; the D gene is possibly TRBD2 (5 bases). The CDR3 sequence is 17 residues long. Germline CDR1 reads MDHEN; CDR2 reads SYDVKM. Trimming stripped 5 bases from V and 3 bases from J, with 17 bases between. The CDR3 sequence is CASSLGRHGVGANVLTF. The CDR3, as DNA: TGTGCCAGCAGTCTCGGTCGGCACGGGGTTGGGGCCAACGTCCTGACTTTC.

The chain combines TRBV24-1 with TRBJ1-2, with D maybe TRBD1 (6 bases). Germline loops: CDR1 KGHDR, CDR2 SFDVKD. V shed 9 bases and J shed 4 bases, with 11 bases lying between them. The CDR3 has 12 residues. CDR3 in DNA: TGTGCCACCGCAGAGGACAGCTATGGCTACACCTTC. Translating it yields CATAEDSYGYTF.

The V and J genes are TRBV20-1 and TRBJ2-3, with D possibly being TRBD1 or TRBD2 (6 bases each). Germline-derived CDR1 and CDR2 are DFQATT and SNEGSKA (reference sequence). Trimming cost V 2 bases and J 0 bases, with 15 bases left between them. The CDR3 runs 16 residues. This CDR3 is CSARPSGAGSTDTQYF. The CDR3 DNA reads as TGCAGTGCTAGACCGTCGGGGGCAGGAAGCACAGATACGCAGTATTTT.

The J gene is TRBJ2-7, the V gene TRBV6-1; D gene unclear. Germline V gives CDR1 MNHNS, CDR2 SASEGT. Trimming removed 2 bases at V and 0 bases at J, with 8 bases between. The CDR3 contains 14 residues. This CDR3 reads CASSEFQDSYEQYV. CDR3 coding DNA: TGTGCCAGCAGTGAATTCCAGGACTCCTACGAGCAGTACGTC.

This clonotype came up a few times. The V and J genes are TRBV7-3 and TRBJ1-5; 8 bases line up with TRBD1. Germline trimming cut 5 bases from V and 7 bases from J; bases unmatched to any gene: 10. Germline-derived CDR1 and CDR2 are SGHTA and FQGTGA. The CDR3 sequence is 15 residues long. CDR3 in DNA: TGTGCCAGCAGCCCCCGGGGGACAGGCGGGCAGCCCCAGCATTTT. Protein sequence: CASSPRGTGGQPQHF. Looking up the rest from reference TRBV7-3 and TRBJ1-5 gives the full variable domain: GAGVSQTPSNKVTEKGKYVELRCDPISGHTALYWYRQSLGQGPEFLIYFQGTGAADDSGLPNDRFFAVRPEGSVSTLKIQRTERGDSAVYLCASSPRGTGGQPQHFGDGTRLSIL.

The CDR3 DNA reads as TGCGCCAGCAGCCCCGACAGGGCCGATGAGCAGTTCTTC. Amino acids: CASSPDRADEQFF. The V and J genes are TRBV5-1 and TRBJ2-1; 7 nucleotides match TRBD1. Trimming cost V 4 bases and J 8 bases; bases outside gene matches: 6. Germline V gene sequence: CDR1 SGHRS, CDR2 YFSETQ. The CDR3 totals 13 residues.

The chain uses TRBV11-2 and TRBJ1-2, with D uncertain. There are 16 residues in the CDR3. Looked up from germline, CDR1 is SGHAT and CDR2 is FQNNGV. V was shortened by 1 base and J by 5 bases, with 17 bases between the two germline ends. CDR3 amino acids: CASSLVVTADPYGYTF. For the CDR3, the DNA is TGTGCCAGCAGCTTAGTGGTAACCGCGGATCCTTATGGCTACACCTTC.

V is TRBV12-3 or TRBV12-4 and J is TRBJ1-1, with a possible D match to TRBD1 (5 bases). V shed 5 bases and J shed 4 bases, with 5 bases lying between them. The CDR3 covers 11 residues. The chain's CDR3 is CASSGGTEAFF. The CDR3 DNA follows: TGTGCCAGCAGTGGGGGCACTGAAGCTTTCTTT.

This clonotype was detected only a few times. The gene calls are TRBV4-3 and TRBJ2-4, with TRBD2 as a possible D gene (5 bases). The ends were cut back, 8 bases at V and 1 base at J, with 9 bases in the middle. The CDR3 totals 13 residues. Germline V CDR1 and CDR2: LGHNA, YSLEER. CDR3 region: CASGPGAKNIQYF. CDR3 sequence (DNA): TGCGCCAGCGGACCGGGGGCCAAAAACATTCAGTACTTC.

The chain has TRBV29-1 and TRBJ2-3; D may be TRBD2 (6 bases). Trimming shortened V by 5 bases and J by 0 bases, and 15 bases separated the two germline ends. Germline CDR1 SQVTM, CDR2 ANQGSEA. There are 15 residues in the CDR3. The CDR3 here is CSVSPGRGSTDTQYF. CDR3 DNA: TGCAGCGTTTCCCCAGGCCGGGGGAGCACAGATACGCAGTATTTT.

This clonotype has just a few counts. The CDR3 here is CASSSAGDGGYTF. The CDR3 DNA reads TGCGCCAGCAGCTCCGCAGGGGACGGGGGCTACACCTTC. The gene calls are TRBV5-1 and TRBJ1-2, with TRBD1 as a possible D gene (6 bases). V dropped 3 bases and J dropped 8 bases, with 14 bases sitting between them. Germline CDR1 and CDR2: SGHRS and YFSETQ. This CDR3 comprises 13 residues.

The chain couples TRBV11-2 to TRBJ2-3; no clear D gene. The CDR3 sequence is 13 residues long. Germline CDR1 SGHAT, CDR2 FQNNGV. V shed 3 bases and J shed 5 bases, with 9 bases lying between them. The CDR3 DNA reads as TGTGCCAGCAGCTTTGGGCTGGGAGATACGCAGTATTTT. It codes for CASSFGLGDTQYF.

This clonotype has just a few counts. The rearrangement links TRBV27 to TRBJ1-6; D possibly corresponds to TRBD1 (5 bases). The CDR3 is made up of 15 amino acids. V gave up 5 bases and J gave up 10 bases, with 18 bases separating them. CDR1 is MNHEY, CDR2 SMNVEV, per germline (reference sequence). The CDR3 loop is CASSAEGLGVSPLHF. The CDR3 region has the DNA TGTGCCAGCAGTGCGGAAGGCCTGGGGGTCTCACCCCTCCACTTT.